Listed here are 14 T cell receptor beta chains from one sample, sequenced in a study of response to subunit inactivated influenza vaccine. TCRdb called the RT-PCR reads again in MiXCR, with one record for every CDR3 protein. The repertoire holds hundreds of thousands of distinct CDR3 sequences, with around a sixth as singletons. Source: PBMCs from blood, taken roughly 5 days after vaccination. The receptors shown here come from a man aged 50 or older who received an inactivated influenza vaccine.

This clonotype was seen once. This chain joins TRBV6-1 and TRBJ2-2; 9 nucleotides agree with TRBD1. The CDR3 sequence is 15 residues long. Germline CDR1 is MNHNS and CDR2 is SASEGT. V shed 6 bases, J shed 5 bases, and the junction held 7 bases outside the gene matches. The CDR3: CASSQTGGGTGELFF. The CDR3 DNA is TGTGCCAGCAGCCAAACAGGGGGCGGAACCGGGGAGCTGTTTTTT.

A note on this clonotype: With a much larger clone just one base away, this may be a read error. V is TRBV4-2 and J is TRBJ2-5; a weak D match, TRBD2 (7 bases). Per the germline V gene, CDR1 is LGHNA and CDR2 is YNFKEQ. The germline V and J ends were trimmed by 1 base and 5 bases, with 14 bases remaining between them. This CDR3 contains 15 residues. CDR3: CASSQGFGGHETQYF. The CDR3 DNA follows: TGTGCCAGCAGCCAAGGTTTCGGGGGGCACGAGACCCAGTACTTC.

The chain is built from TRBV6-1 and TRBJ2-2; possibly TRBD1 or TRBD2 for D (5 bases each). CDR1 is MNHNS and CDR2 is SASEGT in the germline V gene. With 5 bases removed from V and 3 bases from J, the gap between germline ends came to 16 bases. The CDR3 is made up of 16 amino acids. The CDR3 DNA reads TGTGCCAGCAGTCGACTGGGGGTTGAGGACACCGGGGAGCTGTTTTTT. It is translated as CASSRLGVEDTGELFF.

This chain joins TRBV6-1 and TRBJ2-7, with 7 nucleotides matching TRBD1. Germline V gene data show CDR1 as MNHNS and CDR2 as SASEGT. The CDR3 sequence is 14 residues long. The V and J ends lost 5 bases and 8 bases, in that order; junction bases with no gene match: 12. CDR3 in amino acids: CASSLRDSTTQQYF. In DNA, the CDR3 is TGTGCCAGCAGTCTCCGGGACAGCACTACCCAGCAGTACTTC.

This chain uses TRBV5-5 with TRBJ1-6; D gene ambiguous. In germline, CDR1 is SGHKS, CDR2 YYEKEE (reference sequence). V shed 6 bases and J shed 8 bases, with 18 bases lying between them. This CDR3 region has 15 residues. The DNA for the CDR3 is TGTGCCAGCATTTTACGAAAGTATGTTGATTCACCCCTCCACTTT. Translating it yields CASILRKYVDSPLHF.

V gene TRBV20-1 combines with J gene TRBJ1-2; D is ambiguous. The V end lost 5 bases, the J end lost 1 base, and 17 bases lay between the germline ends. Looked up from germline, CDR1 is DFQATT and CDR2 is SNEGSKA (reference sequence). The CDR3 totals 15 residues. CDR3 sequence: CSARSRSIDNYGYTF. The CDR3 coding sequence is TGCAGTGCTCGATCCCGGTCCATCGATAACTATGGCTACACCTTC.

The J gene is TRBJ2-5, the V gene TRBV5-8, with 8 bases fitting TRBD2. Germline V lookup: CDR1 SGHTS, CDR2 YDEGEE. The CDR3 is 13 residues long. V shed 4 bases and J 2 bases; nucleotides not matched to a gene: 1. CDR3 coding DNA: TGTGCCAGCAGCCGGGAGGGACAAGAGACCCAGTACTTC. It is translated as CASSREGQETQYF.

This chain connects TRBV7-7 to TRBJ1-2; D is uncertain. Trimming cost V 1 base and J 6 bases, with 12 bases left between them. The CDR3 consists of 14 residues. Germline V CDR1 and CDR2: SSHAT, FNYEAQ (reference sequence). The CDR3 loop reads CASSLVGSSNGYTF. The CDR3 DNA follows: TGTGCCAGCAGCTTAGTCGGAAGCTCTAATGGCTACACCTTC.

The CDR3 coding sequence is TGTGCCAGCAGCCCAAGTGAAACCGAGCAGTTCTTC. It translates to CASSPSETEQFF. This chain uses TRBV9 with TRBJ2-1; D is ambiguous. Germline lookup yields CDR1 SGDLS and CDR2 YYNGEE. V was clipped by 4 bases and J by 10 bases, with 12 bases between them. This CDR3 spans 12 amino acids.

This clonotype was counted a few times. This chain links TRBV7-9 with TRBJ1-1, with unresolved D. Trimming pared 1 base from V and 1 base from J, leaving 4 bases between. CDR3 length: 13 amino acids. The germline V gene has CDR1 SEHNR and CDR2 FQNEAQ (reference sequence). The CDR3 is CASSLDSNTEAFF. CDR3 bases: TGTGCCAGCAGCTTAGACTCGAACACTGAAGCTTTCTTT.

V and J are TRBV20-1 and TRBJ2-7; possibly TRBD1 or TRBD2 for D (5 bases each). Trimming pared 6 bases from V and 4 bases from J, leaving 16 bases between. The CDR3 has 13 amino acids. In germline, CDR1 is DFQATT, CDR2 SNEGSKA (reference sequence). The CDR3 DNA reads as TGCAGTGCCCAAATTACTAGGGGATACGAGCAGTACTTC. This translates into CSAQITRGYEQYF.

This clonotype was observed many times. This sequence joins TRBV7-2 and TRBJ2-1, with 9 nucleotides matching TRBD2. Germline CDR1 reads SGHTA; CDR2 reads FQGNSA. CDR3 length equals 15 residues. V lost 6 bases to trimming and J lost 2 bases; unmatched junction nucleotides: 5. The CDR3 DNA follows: TGTGCCAGCAGTCGAGCGGGAGGACCCTACAATGAGCAGTTCTTC. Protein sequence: CASSRAGGPYNEQFF.

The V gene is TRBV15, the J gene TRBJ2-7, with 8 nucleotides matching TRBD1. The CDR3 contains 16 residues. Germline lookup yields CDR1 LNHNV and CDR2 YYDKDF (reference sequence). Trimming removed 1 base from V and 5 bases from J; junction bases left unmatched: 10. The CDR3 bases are TGTGCCACCAGCAGAGGAGACAGGGGATCAGGTAACGAGCAGTACTTC. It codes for CATSRGDRGSGNEQYF.

DNA for the CDR3: TGCGCCAGCACCGACAGGGGGAGAAACACCGGGGAGCTGTTTTTT. The encoded protein is CASTDRGRNTGELFF. The chain recombines TRBV5-1 with TRBJ2-2; 9 positions match TRBD1. The CDR3 spans 15 residues. Germline values: CDR1 SGHRS, CDR2 YFSETQ. V was clipped by 6 bases and J by 2 bases; unmatched bases: 5.